The 13 T cell receptor beta chains presented below share a single source sample, sequenced in a study of OX40 agonist ivuxolimab in advanced cancers. Measured with immunoSEQ multiplex PCR; TCRdb has only the in-frame clones, and not every one. The profile shows 85,000 to 90,000 clones, 80% to 95% of them singletons. Here the sequenced sample was CD4+ or CD8+ T cells sorted from blood, taken in a trial of the OX40 agonist ivuxolimab. These receptors came from an adult with an advanced solid tumor such as melanoma, head and neck, liver or kidney cancer.

The chain uses TRBV19 and TRBJ2-7; TRBD1 aligns across 9 bases. After removal of 4 bases from V and 4 bases from J, the junction contained 2 bases not matched to a gene. Germline-derived CDR1 and CDR2 are LNHDA and SQIVND (reference sequence). The CDR3 consists of 13 residues. CDR3 sequence (DNA): TGTGCCAGTAGTAAGGACAGGGGATACGAGCAGTACTTC. This gives the protein CASSKDRGYEQYF.

This clone was recorded once. The rearrangement links TRBV7-6 to TRBJ2-3; D may be TRBD1 (5 bases). Between the trimmed V and J ends, which lost 5 bases and 0 bases, there was a span of 9 bases. The CDR3 is 14 residues long. The germline CDR1 and CDR2 sequences are SGHVS and FNYEAQ. CDR3 loop: CASSQGLSTDTQYF. The CDR3 DNA sequence: TGTGCCAGCAGCCAGGGTCTTAGCACAGATACGCAGTATTTT. The whole variable domain, filled in from reference TRBV7-6 and TRBJ2-3, reads GAGVSQSPRYKVTKRGQDVALRCDPISGHVSLYWYRQALGQGPEFLTYFNYEAQQDKSGLPNDRFSAERPEGSISTLTIQRTEQRDSAMYRCASSQGLSTDTQYFGPGTRLTVL.

This sequence joins TRBV5-1 and TRBJ2-7, with a possible D match to TRBD2 (6 bases). CDR1 and CDR2 from the germline V gene are SGHRS and YFSETQ. The CDR3 length is 14 residues. The V gene lost 0 bases and the J gene lost 3 bases, with 10 bases spanning the gap. The CDR3 DNA reads as TGCGCCAGCAGCTTGGGGCAGGGAGGCTACGAGCAGTACTTC. It encodes CASSLGQGGYEQYF.

This rearrangement joins TRBV5-1 to TRBJ1-5, with TRBD1 identical over 10 bases. Germline CDR1 and CDR2: SGHRS and YFSETQ. This CDR3 contains 16 residues. Unmatched junction bases numbered 5, after V lost 2 bases and J lost 3 bases. The CDR3 loop reads CASSFGQGEDNQPQHF. The CDR3 DNA follows: TGCGCCAGCAGCTTCGGACAGGGGGAGGACAATCAGCCCCAGCATTTT.

This rearrangement joins TRBV28 to TRBJ2-7, with D maybe TRBD1 (6 bases). The CDR3 extends over 11 amino acids. Trimming left V 3 bases short and J 6 bases short, with 6 bases between. The germline gives CDR1 MDHEN, CDR2 SYDVKM. CDR3 loop: CASSFRGEQYF. DNA of the CDR3: TGTGCCAGCAGTTTCAGGGGCGAGCAGTACTTC.

The V gene is TRBV29-1, the J gene TRBJ1-1; D is ambiguous. Trimming pared 4 bases from V and 3 bases from J, leaving 12 bases between. This CDR3 has 13 residues. Germline CDR1 reads SQVTM; CDR2 reads ANQGSEA. The CDR3 sequence is CSVGTPADTEAFF. DNA of the CDR3: TGCAGCGTTGGGACCCCAGCGGACACTGAAGCTTTCTTT.

The V and J genes are TRBV25-1 and TRBJ1-1, with a weak D call TRBD1 (5 bases). The CDR3 spans 12 residues. V was pared by 10 bases and J by 1 base, with 10 bases between. Germline V gives CDR1 MGHDK, CDR2 SYGVNS. CDR3 nucleotide sequence: TGTGCCATCCGAGACAGGAACACTGAAGCTTTCTTT. It encodes CAIRDRNTEAFF.

This rearrangement joins TRBV19 to TRBJ1-5; weak D call: TRBD1 (5 bases). The V and J ends lost 4 bases and 4 bases respectively, with 14 bases between them. Germline loops: CDR1 LNHDA, CDR2 SQIVND (reference sequence). The CDR3 is 15 residues long. Written as DNA, the CDR3 is TGTGCCAGTAGTACGGGGGAGGCTGTTAATCAGCCCCAGCATTTT. It yields the protein CASSTGEAVNQPQHF. The complete variable domain, with remaining parts taken from reference TRBV19 and TRBJ1-5, reads DGGITQSPKYLFRKEGQNVTLSCEQNLNHDAMYWYRQDPGQGLRLIYYSQIVNDFQKGDIAEGYSVSREKKESFPLTVTSAQKNPTAFYLCASSTGEAVNQPQHFGDGTRLSIL.

The chain combines TRBV6-5 with TRBJ2-1; TRBD2 agrees at 10 bases. The trim removed 4 bases at V and 8 bases at J, leaving 8 bases unmatched. Germline assignment: CDR1 MNHEY and CDR2 SVGAGI. The CDR3 spans 15 residues. The CDR3 region is CASSSGLAVKDEQFF. The CDR3, as DNA: TGTGCCAGCAGTTCCGGACTAGCGGTTAAGGATGAGCAGTTCTTC.

This clone was detected only a few times. The rearrangement joins TRBV7-9 to TRBJ1-5; 7 nucleotides line up with TRBD1. There are 14 residues in the CDR3. Trimming removed 6 bases from V and 2 bases from J; junction bases left unmatched: 4. CDR1 is SEHNR and CDR2 is FQNEAQ in the germline V gene (reference sequence). The CDR3 DNA sequence: TGTGCCAGCAGTTGGGGGACAGGCAATCAGCCCCAGCATTTT. This codes for CASSWGTGNQPQHF.

The chain is built from TRBV5-6 and TRBJ1-4; D not certain. Trimming left V 1 base short and J 4 bases short, with 5 bases between. Per the germline V gene, CDR1 is SGHDT and CDR2 is YYEEEE. The CDR3 runs 13 residues. The CDR3 is CASSLMYNEKLFF. CDR3 DNA: TGTGCCAGCAGCTTGATGTATAATGAAAAACTGTTTTTT.

The genes are TRBV4-1 and TRBJ1-4; 7 bases align to TRBD1. CDR1 is MGHRA and CDR2 is YSYEKL in the germline V gene. V was clipped by 0 bases and J by 3 bases; unmatched bases: 4. The CDR3 totals 16 residues. This CDR3 reads CASSQDLGTANEKLFF. The DNA for the CDR3 is TGCGCCAGCAGCCAAGATCTGGGGACAGCTAATGAAAAACTGTTTTTT.

J is TRBJ2-3 and V is TRBV5-1; 15 nucleotides align to TRBD2. Germline V gives CDR1 SGHRS, CDR2 YFSETQ. This CDR3 comprises 18 residues. The V segment lost 4 bases and the J segment 2 bases; nucleotides outside the gene matches: 8. CDR3 loop: CASSPGLAGGMYTDTQYF. In nucleotides, the CDR3 is TGCGCCAGCAGCCCAGGACTAGCGGGAGGGATGTACACAGATACGCAGTATTTT. Complete variable domain (other parts from reference TRBV5-1 and TRBJ2-3): KAGVTQTPRYLIKTRGQQVTLSCSPISGHRSVSWYQQTPGQGLQFLFEYFSETQRNKGNFPGRFSGRQFSNSRSEMNVSTLELGDSALYLCASSPGLAGGMYTDTQYFGPGTRLTVL.